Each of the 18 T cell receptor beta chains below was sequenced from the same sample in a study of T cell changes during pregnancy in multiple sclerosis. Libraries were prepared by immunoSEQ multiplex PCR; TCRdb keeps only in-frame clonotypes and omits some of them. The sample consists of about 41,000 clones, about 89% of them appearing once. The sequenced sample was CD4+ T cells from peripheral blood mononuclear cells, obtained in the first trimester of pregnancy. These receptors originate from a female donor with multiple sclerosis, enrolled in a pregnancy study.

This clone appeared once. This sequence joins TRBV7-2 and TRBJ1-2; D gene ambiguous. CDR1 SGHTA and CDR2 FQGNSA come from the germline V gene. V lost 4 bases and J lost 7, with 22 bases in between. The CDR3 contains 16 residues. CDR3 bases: TGTGCCAGCAGCTACCCTACTGTTATGGGCGGGAGTGGCTACACCTTC. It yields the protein CASSYPTVMGGSGYTF.

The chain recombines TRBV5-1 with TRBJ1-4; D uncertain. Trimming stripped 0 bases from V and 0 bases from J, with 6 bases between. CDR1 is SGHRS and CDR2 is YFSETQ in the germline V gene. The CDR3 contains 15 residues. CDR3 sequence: CASSLGRATNEKLFF. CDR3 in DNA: TGCGCCAGCAGCTTGGGCCGAGCAACTAATGAAAAACTGTTTTTT.

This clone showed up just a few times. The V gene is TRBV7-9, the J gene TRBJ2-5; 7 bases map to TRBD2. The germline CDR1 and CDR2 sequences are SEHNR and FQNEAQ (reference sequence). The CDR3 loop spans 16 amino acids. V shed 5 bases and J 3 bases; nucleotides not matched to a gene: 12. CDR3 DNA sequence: TGTGCCAGCAGCCGAGTTTCCGGGACTACAAAAGAGACCCAGTACTTC. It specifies CASSRVSGTTKETQYF. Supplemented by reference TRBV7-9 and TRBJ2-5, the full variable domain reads DTGVSQNPRHKITKRGQNVTFRCDPISEHNRLYWYRQTLGQGPEFLTYFQNEAQLEKSRLLSDRFSAERPKGSFSTLEIQRTEQGDSAMYLCASSRVSGTTKETQYFGPGTRLLVL.

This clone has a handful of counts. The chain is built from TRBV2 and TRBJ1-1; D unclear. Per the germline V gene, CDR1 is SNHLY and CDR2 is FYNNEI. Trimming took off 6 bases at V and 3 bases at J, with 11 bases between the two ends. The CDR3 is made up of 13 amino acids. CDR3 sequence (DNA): TGTGCCAGCAGGTGGAGGGAAGACACTGAAGCTTTCTTT. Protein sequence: CASRWREDTEAFF.

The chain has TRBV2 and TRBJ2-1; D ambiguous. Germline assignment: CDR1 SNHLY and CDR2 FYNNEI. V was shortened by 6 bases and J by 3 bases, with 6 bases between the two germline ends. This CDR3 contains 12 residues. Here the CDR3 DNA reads TGTGCCAGCAGCCAGAACTACAATGAGCAGTTCTTC. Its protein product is CASSQNYNEQFF.

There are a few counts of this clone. In DNA form, the CDR3 reads TGTGCCAGCAGCTCAGTTGGCTACACCTTC. Translated: CASSSVGYTF. V usage is TRBV28 and J usage is TRBJ1-2; D gene ambiguous. Looked up from germline, CDR1 is MDHEN and CDR2 is SYDVKM. The CDR3 is 10 residues long. Trimming left V 6 bases short and J 7 bases short, with 6 bases between.

CDR3 sequence reads: CASTGDPYSPLHF. CDR3 nucleotides: TGTGCCAGCACGGGGGACCCGTATTCACCCCTCCACTTT. V and J are TRBV6-1 and TRBJ1-6, with D perhaps matching TRBD1 (5 bases). Per the germline V gene, CDR1 is MNHNS and CDR2 is SASEGT. Deletions cut 7 bases from V and 8 bases from J, with 12 bases between. The CDR3 sequence is 13 residues long.

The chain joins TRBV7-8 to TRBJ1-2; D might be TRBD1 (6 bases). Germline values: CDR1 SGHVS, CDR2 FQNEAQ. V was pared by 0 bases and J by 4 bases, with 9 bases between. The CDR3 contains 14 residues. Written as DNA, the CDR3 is TGTGCCAGCAGCTTAGCACAGGGTGGCTATGGCTACACCTTC. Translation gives CASSLAQGGYGYTF.

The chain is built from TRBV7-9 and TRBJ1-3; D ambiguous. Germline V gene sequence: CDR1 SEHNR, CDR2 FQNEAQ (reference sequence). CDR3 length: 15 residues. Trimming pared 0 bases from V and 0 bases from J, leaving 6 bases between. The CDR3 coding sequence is TGTGCCAGCAGCTTAGCCCCCGGCTCTGGAAACACCATATATTTT. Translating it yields CASSLAPGSGNTIYF.

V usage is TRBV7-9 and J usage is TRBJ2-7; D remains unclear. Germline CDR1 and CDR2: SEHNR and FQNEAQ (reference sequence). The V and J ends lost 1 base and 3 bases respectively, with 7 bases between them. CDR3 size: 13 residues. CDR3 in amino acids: CASSLGANYEQYF. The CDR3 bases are TGTGCCAGCAGCTTAGGGGCTAACTACGAGCAGTACTTC.

CDR3 sequence reads: CASSLVTGLGTDTQYF. CDR3 DNA: TGTGCCAGCAGCTTGGTGACGGGATTGGGGACAGATACGCAGTATTTT. The rearrangement links TRBV5-4 to TRBJ2-3, with D maybe TRBD2 (5 bases). Germline V gene sequence: CDR1 SGHNT, CDR2 YYREEE (reference sequence). The CDR3 runs 16 residues. Trimming removed 0 bases at V and 3 bases at J, with 14 bases between. The full variable domain, rest sourced from reference TRBV5-4 and TRBJ2-3, is ETGVTQSPTHLIKTRGQQVTLRCSSQSGHNTVSWYQQALGQGPQFIFQYYREEENGRGNFPPRFSGLQFPNYSSELNVNALELDDSALYLCASSLVTGLGTDTQYFGPGTRLTVL.

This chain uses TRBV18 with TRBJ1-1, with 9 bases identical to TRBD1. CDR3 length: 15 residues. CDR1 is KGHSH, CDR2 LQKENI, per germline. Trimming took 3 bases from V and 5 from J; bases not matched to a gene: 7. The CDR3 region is CASSPSKQGATEAFF. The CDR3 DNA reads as TGTGCCAGCTCACCGTCCAAACAGGGGGCTACTGAAGCTTTCTTT.

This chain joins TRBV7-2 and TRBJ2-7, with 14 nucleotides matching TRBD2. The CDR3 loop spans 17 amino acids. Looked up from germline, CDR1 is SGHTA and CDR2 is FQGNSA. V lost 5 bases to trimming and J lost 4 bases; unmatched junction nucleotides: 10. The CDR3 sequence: CASSPGLAGGDSYEQYF. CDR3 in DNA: TGTGCCAGCAGCCCCGGACTAGCGGGAGGCGATAGTTACGAGCAGTACTTC.

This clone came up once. The CDR3 protein is CASNPTRGRDTEAFF. DNA of the CDR3: TGTGCCAGCAACCCAACCAGGGGGCGAGACACTGAAGCTTTCTTT. The chain is built from TRBV7-8 and TRBJ1-1, with TRBD1 identical over 8 bases. Trimming removed 7 bases from V and 3 bases from J; junction bases left unmatched: 10. In germline, CDR1 is SGHVS, CDR2 FQNEAQ. This CDR3 comprises 15 residues.

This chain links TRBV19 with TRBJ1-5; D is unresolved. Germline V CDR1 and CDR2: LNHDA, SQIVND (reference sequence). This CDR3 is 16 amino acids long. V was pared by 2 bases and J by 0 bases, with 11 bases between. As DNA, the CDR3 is TGTGCCAGTAGTATATCTCCCAGATATAGCAATCAGCCCCAGCATTTT. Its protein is CASSISPRYSNQPQHF.

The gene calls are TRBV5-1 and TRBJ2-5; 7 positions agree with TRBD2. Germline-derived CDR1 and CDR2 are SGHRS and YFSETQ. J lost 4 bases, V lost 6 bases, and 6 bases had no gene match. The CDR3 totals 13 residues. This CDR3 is CASKGRESETQYF. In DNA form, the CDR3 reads TGCGCCAGCAAGGGGAGGGAGTCAGAGACCCAGTACTTC.

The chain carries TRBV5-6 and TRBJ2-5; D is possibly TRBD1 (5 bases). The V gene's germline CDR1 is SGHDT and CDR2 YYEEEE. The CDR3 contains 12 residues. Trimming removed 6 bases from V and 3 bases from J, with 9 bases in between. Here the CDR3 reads CASTSREETQYF. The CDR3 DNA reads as TGTGCCAGCACCAGCAGGGAAGAGACCCAGTACTTC.

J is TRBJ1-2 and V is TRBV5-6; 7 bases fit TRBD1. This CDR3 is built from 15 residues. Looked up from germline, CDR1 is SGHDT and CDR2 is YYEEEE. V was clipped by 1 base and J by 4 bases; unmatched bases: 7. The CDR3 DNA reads TGTGCCAGCAGCTTGCGAAGGGGGCCGGGCTATGGCTACACCTTC. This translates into CASSLRRGPGYGYTF.